The rows below give T cell receptor beta chains drawn from one sample of a study of T cells in Graves' hyperthyroidism and ophthalmopathy. In TCRdb, the multiplex PCR reads were re-called with MiXCR into one record per CDR3 protein. The data show some 400,000 distinct CDR3 sequences, 15% to 20% seen once. The sample consisted of blood. The receptors derive from a woman younger than 35 with Graves' hyperthyroidism. The CDR3 runs from the conserved cysteine through the conserved F or W. Size values are once, few and many counts, or a class for expanded clones, and some rows have none.

clone size: many
V gene: TRBV5-1
J gene: TRBJ2-7
CDR3 protein: CASSWDDEQYF

clone size: many
V gene: TRBV15
J gene: TRBJ2-2
CDR3 protein: CATSRDGQVSGELFF

clone size: many
V gene: TRBV6-4
J gene: TRBJ1-1
CDR3 protein: CASRRDRGRPGGTEAFF

clone size: many
V gene: TRBV4-1
J gene: TRBJ1-2
CDR3 protein: CASSQASGANYGYTF

clone size: many
V gene: TRBV19
J gene: TRBJ2-7
CDR3 protein: CASKSPLYEQYF

clone size: many
V gene: TRBV10-3
J gene: TRBJ2-7
CDR3 protein: CAISGTWAEQYF

clone size: many
V gene: TRBV29-1
J gene: TRBJ2-7
CDR3 protein: CSVAVGSRGEQYF

clone size: -
V gene: TRBV12-3/TRBV12-4
J gene: TRBJ1-1
CDR3 protein: CASSSRGRPEAFF

clone size: few
V gene: TRBV6-5
J gene: TRBJ2-2
CDR3 protein: CASSYGLVSFAGELFF

clone size: many
V gene: TRBV12-3/TRBV12-4
J gene: TRBJ1-2
CDR3 protein: CASSSRGTSGYTF

clone size: few
V gene: TRBV7-8
J gene: TRBJ2-6
CDR3 protein: CASSLRSVTSGANVLTF

clone size: many
V gene: TRBV29-1
J gene: TRBJ1-1
CDR3 protein: CSVDPNGGEAFF

clone size: many
V gene: TRBV12-3/TRBV12-4
J gene: TRBJ1-2
CDR3 protein: CASSGSEDYGYTF

clone size: many
V gene: TRBV20-1
J gene: TRBJ2-5
CDR3 protein: CSARDEYGVETQYF

clone size: -
V gene: TRBV6-5
J gene: TRBJ2-2
CDR3 protein: CASSYTGLRTGELFF

clone size: few
V gene: TRBV30
J gene: TRBJ2-2
CDR3 protein: CAWRGSRYFTGELFF

clone size: many
V gene: TRBV6-5
J gene: TRBJ2-7
CDR3 protein: CASSYRAGVGPYEQYF

clone size: -
V gene: TRBV6-1
J gene: TRBJ2-5
CDR3 protein: CASSQAGIRQETEYF

clone size: many
V gene: TRBV6-1
J gene: TRBJ1-2
CDR3 protein: CASSPEVCGGGYTF

clone size: -
V gene: TRBV20-1
J gene: TRBJ2-5
CDR3 protein: CSAGVPGQQETQYF

clone size: many
V gene: TRBV5-5
J gene: TRBJ2-5
CDR3 protein: CASSMGGKVTRETQYF

clone size: many
V gene: TRBV7-6
J gene: TRBJ2-2
CDR3 protein: CASSLVSTGSGELFF

clone size: -
V gene: TRBV18
J gene: TRBJ1-3
CDR3 protein: CASSTASGSGNTIYF

clone size: few
V gene: TRBV5-1
J gene: TRBJ2-7
CDR3 protein: CASSSRAGTPAYEQYF

clone size: many
V gene: TRBV3-1
J gene: TRBJ2-7
CDR3 protein: CASSQDEGLPYEQYF

clone size: many
V gene: TRBV13
J gene: TRBJ2-5
CDR3 protein: CASSTTSGGAEETQYF

clone size: many
V gene: TRBV29-1
J gene: TRBJ1-2
CDR3 protein: CSAWWGSWVGYTF

clone size: many
V gene: TRBV12-3/TRBV12-4
J gene: TRBJ2-5
CDR3 protein: CASSGVIGGLETQYF

clone size: many
V gene: TRBV12-3/TRBV12-4
J gene: TRBJ1-5
CDR3 protein: CASSSPAIGRNQPQHF

clone size: many
V gene: TRBV12-3/TRBV12-4
J gene: TRBJ1-2
CDR3 protein: CASNDQAANYGYTF

clone size: few
V gene: TRBV19
J gene: TRBJ2-5
CDR3 protein: CASADRSQETQYF